The 18 T cell receptor beta chains reported below all come from one sample, sequenced in a study of CD8+ T cells in alopecia areata. Following RNA extraction, reverse transcription yielded cDNA that acted as the sequencing template. Here immunoSEQ multiplex PCR was the method, and the copy in TCRdb shows in-frame clones only, minus some. The profile shows under 250,000 clones, around 62% of them singletons. Here the sequenced sample was CD4+ T cells sorted from blood, taken at week 0. These receptors were collected from a human donor with alopecia areata.

The rearrangement uses TRBV14 and TRBJ2-6; no firm D call. Germline assignment: CDR1 SGHDN and CDR2 FVKESK. Trimming pared 6 bases from V and 0 bases from J, leaving 3 bases between. The CDR3 runs 13 residues. This CDR3 reads CASRDSGANVLTF. The CDR3 DNA reads as TGTGCCAGCAGAGACTCTGGGGCCAACGTCCTGACTTTC.

The J gene is TRBJ1-5, the V gene TRBV2; TRBD1 is a possible D gene (5 bases). Germline CDR1 reads SNHLY; CDR2 reads FYNNEI. The CDR3 contains 15 residues. The V end lost 4 bases, the J end lost 4 bases, and 14 bases lay between the germline ends. The CDR3 coding sequence is TGTGCCAGCAGTGGCGAGAGGGGTACTAATCAGCCCCAGCATTTT. It yields the protein CASSGERGTNQPQHF.

This sequence joins TRBV27 and TRBJ2-1; D not certain. Per germline, CDR1 MNHEY and CDR2 SMNVEV (reference sequence). The CDR3 contains 15 residues. V shed 6 bases and J shed 0 bases, with 12 bases lying between them. The CDR3: CASRGRRLSYNEQFF. The CDR3 nucleotides read TGTGCCAGCAGAGGACGGAGACTCTCCTACAATGAGCAGTTCTTC.

CDR3 sequence: CASSSADRVNYGYTF. CDR3 sequence (DNA): TGTGCCAGCAGCTCAGCCGACAGGGTGAACTATGGCTACACCTTC. This sequence joins TRBV7-9 and TRBJ1-2; 7 bases fit TRBD1. CDR3 length: 15 residues. V lost 4 bases and J lost 2; bases outside the gene matches: 7. Per germline, CDR1 SEHNR and CDR2 FQNEAQ (reference sequence). Looking up the rest from reference TRBV7-9 and TRBJ1-2 gives the full variable domain: DTGVSQNPRHKITKRGQNVTFRCDPISEHNRLYWYRQTLGQGPEFLTYFQNEAQLEKSRLLSDRFSAERPKGSFSTLEIQRTEQGDSAMYLCASSSADRVNYGYTFGSGTRLTVV.

The gene calls are TRBV2 and TRBJ1-5; 7 bases are a match to TRBD1. After removal of 6 bases from V and 6 bases from J, the junction contained 8 bases not matched to a gene. Germline-derived CDR1 and CDR2 are SNHLY and FYNNEI. This CDR3 has 14 residues. The CDR3 coding sequence is TGTGCCAGCAGCAGACAGGGTACGGGTCAGCCCCAGCATTTT. Protein sequence: CASSRQGTGQPQHF.

The chain links TRBV7-2 to TRBJ2-7; the match to TRBD1 covers 7 bases. V lost 4 bases and J lost 4; bases outside the gene matches: 1. Germline V gene sequence: CDR1 SGHTA, CDR2 FQGNSA. CDR3 length: 12 amino acids. The CDR3 coding sequence is TGTGCCAGCAGCTCACAGGGGTACGAGCAGTACTTC. Its protein product is CASSSQGYEQYF.

V is TRBV2 and J is TRBJ2-7; D is possibly TRBD1 (5 bases). Trimming shortened V by 2 bases and J by 3 bases, and 8 bases separated the two germline ends. Germline V gene data show CDR1 as SNHLY and CDR2 as FYNNEI. The CDR3 spans 13 residues. This chain's CDR3 is CASSERQGYEQYF. DNA for the CDR3: TGTGCCAGCAGTGAAAGGCAGGGCTACGAGCAGTACTTC.

The CDR3 sequence is CATSRRGGAKNIQYF. CDR3 coding DNA: TGTGCCACCAGCAGAAGGGGGGGTGCCAAAAACATTCAGTACTTC. The genes are TRBV15 and TRBJ2-4; maybe TRBD2 (7 bases). The CDR3 loop spans 15 amino acids. Deletions cut 2 bases from V and 1 base from J, with 9 bases between. Germline CDR1 reads LNHNV; CDR2 reads YYDKDF (reference sequence).

The chain links TRBV10-2 to TRBJ1-2; D gene uncertain. Germline V gives CDR1 WSHSY, CDR2 SAAADI. The V end lost 0 bases, the J end lost 3 bases, and 2 bases lay between the germline ends. The CDR3 length is 12 residues. CDR3 in DNA: TGCGCCAGCAGTGAGTCTTACTATGGCTACACCTTC. Its protein product is CASSESYYGYTF.

This rearrangement joins TRBV29-1 to TRBJ1-1; TRBD1 might be the D (5 bases). The length of the CDR3 is 13 residues. CDR1 and CDR2 (germline): SQVTM, ANQGSEA. V was pared by 5 bases and J by 0 bases, with 10 bases between. The CDR3 DNA follows: TGCAGCGTTATGTGGGGCGTGAACACTGAAGCTTTCTTT. Amino acid sequence: CSVMWGVNTEAFF.

For this clone: This CDR3 is also generated by other DNA sequences in the sample. This chain links TRBV29-1 with TRBJ1-5, with D unclear. The CDR3 is made up of 13 amino acids. The germline gives CDR1 SQVTM, CDR2 ANQGSEA. V was cut by 0 bases and J by 0 bases, with 3 bases left in between. The DNA of the CDR3 is TGCAGCGTTGAAGAGAATAGCAATCAGCCCCAGCATTTT. Its translation: CSVEENSNQPQHF.

This rearrangement joins TRBV6-5 to TRBJ2-3; D not resolved. Trimming removed 0 bases from V and 5 bases from J, with 6 bases in between. The germline CDR1 and CDR2 sequences are MNHEY and SVGAGI. The CDR3 totals 13 residues. The CDR3 nucleotides are TGTGCCAGCAGTTACTCCCGAGTAGATACGCAGTATTTT. It yields the protein CASSYSRVDTQYF.

CDR3 sequence: CASSQDWRTFGGDTQYF. CDR3 nucleotide sequence: TGTGCCAGCAGCCAAGATTGGCGGACATTCGGCGGAGATACGCAGTATTTT. J is TRBJ2-3 and V is TRBV14, with D possibly TRBD1 on 5 matching bases. The CDR3 runs 17 residues. The germline V gene encodes CDR1 SGHDN and CDR2 FVKESK. Trimming took 0 bases from V and 5 from J, leaving 18 bases between them.

The J gene is TRBJ2-7, the V gene TRBV19; 7 nucleotides line up with TRBD1. J gave up 5 bases and V 5 bases, and 6 bases lay outside the gene matches. This CDR3 contains 13 residues. Germline V gene data show CDR1 as LNHDA and CDR2 as SQIVND (reference sequence). CDR3 coding DNA: TGTGCCAGTAGTCCTCGACAGGGCCACGAGCAGTACTTC. Translation gives CASSPRQGHEQYF.

The chain employs TRBV30 and TRBJ1-2; D is unresolved. V was cut by 1 base and J by 10 bases, with 13 bases left in between. Germline V gene sequence: CDR1 GTSNPN, CDR2 SVGIG (reference sequence). The length of the CDR3 is 12 residues. The DNA for the CDR3 is TGTGCCTGGAGTGCGGACCCGATACACTACACCTTC. Its translation: CAWSADPIHYTF.

There are a few counts of this clone. The chain uses TRBV23-1 and TRBJ1-1, with a tentative D call TRBD1 (6 bases). TRBV23-1 falls under the ORF class, with uncertain function. CDR3 length: 15 amino acids. V was cut by 10 bases and J by 1 base, with 19 bases left in between. The CDR3: CAILGSRGTNTEAFF. The CDR3, as DNA: TGCGCCATCCTGGGAAGCAGGGGCACGAACACTGAAGCTTTCTTT.

The rearrangement links TRBV27 to TRBJ1-2, with TRBD1 matching 7 bases. Germline CDR1 and CDR2: MNHEY and SMNVEV (reference sequence). After removal of 7 bases from V and 2 bases from J, the junction contained 10 bases not matched to a gene. This CDR3 contains 15 residues. The CDR3 bases are TGTGCCAGCATATCGACAGGGTCGGGCAACTATGGCTACACCTTC. This codes for CASISTGSGNYGYTF.

V usage is TRBV29-1 and J usage is TRBJ1-1; D is possibly TRBD1 (6 bases). Germline loops: CDR1 SQVTM, CDR2 ANQGSEA. This CDR3 comprises 10 residues. Trimming took 4 bases from V and 7 from J, leaving 7 bases between them. CDR3 in DNA: TGCAGCGTTGCGGACAGTGAAGCTTTCTTT. This sequence encodes CSVADSEAFF.